A single sample is the source of the 16 T cell receptor beta chains below, sequenced in a study of cytomegalovirus exposure and HLA in healthy donors. In the PCR, 60 Vbeta and 13 Jbeta primers were used. Profiled with immunoSEQ multiplex PCR; TCRdb holds only in-frame clones, not every one. The repertoire consists of 150,000 to 200,000 clones, with approximately 86% occurring once and the leading ten covering roughly 1.7%. Material for sequencing was PBMCs. The source is a woman between 18 and 29 years old in good health and CMV-seronegative.

V and J are TRBV15 and TRBJ2-1, with TRBD1 as a possible D gene (6 bases). CDR3 length: 13 residues. Deletions cut 3 bases from V and 8 bases from J, with 11 bases between. Germline CDR1 reads LNHNV; CDR2 reads YYDKDF (reference sequence). The CDR3 loop is CATSSTTGYEQFF. DNA of the CDR3: TGTGCCACCAGCAGTACCACAGGGTATGAGCAGTTCTTC.

This chain joins TRBV6-5 and TRBJ2-5, with D unresolved. Trimming removed 5 bases from V and 1 base from J, with 11 bases in between. CDR1 is MNHEY, CDR2 SVGAGI, per germline. CDR3 length equals 14 residues. In nucleotides, the CDR3 is TGTGCCAGCAGTGTAACAGATGTCCAAGAGACCCAGTACTTC. Protein: CASSVTDVQETQYF.

This clone is deemed medium-sized. The chain is built from TRBV5-6 and TRBJ1-1; maybe TRBD1 (5 bases). Trimming shortened V by 0 bases and J by 4 bases, and 7 bases separated the two germline ends. The CDR3 loop spans 13 amino acids. CDR1 and CDR2 (germline): SGHDT, YYEEEE. Here the CDR3 DNA reads TGTGCCAGCAGCTTGGCAGGGCTCACTGAAGCTTTCTTT. It encodes CASSLAGLTEAFF.

The V and J genes are TRBV7-2 and TRBJ1-2; 9 bases align to TRBD1. Per the germline V gene, CDR1 is SGHTA and CDR2 is FQGNSA. This CDR3 has 13 amino acids. The V and J ends lost 5 bases and 7 bases, in that order; junction bases with no gene match: 5. The CDR3, as DNA: TGTGCCAGCAGCCCCCGACAGGGGGGTGGCTACACCTTC. Residues: CASSPRQGGGYTF.

V usage is TRBV19 and J usage is TRBJ1-6, with D possibly TRBD1 on 6 matching bases. The V gene's germline CDR1 is LNHDA and CDR2 SQIVND (reference sequence). V lost 6 bases and J 4 bases, leaving 13 bases between the germline ends. The CDR3 runs 15 residues. The chain's CDR3 is CASSPSGQYNSPLHF. For the CDR3, the DNA is TGTGCCAGTAGCCCCTCCGGACAGTATAATTCACCCCTCCACTTT.

CDR3 nucleotides: TGTGCCAGCAGCTTAGAAACTGCCGCTTACGAGCAGTACTTC. Its protein is CASSLETAAYEQYF. This chain links TRBV11-2 with TRBJ2-7, with D unclear. CDR1 is SGHAT, CDR2 FQNNGV, per germline. This CDR3 is built from 14 residues. Trimming cost V 0 bases and J 4 bases, with 10 bases left between them.

This chain joins TRBV11-2 and TRBJ1-2; 12 bases are shared with TRBD1. The CDR3 has 15 amino acids. V lost 5 bases, J lost 8 bases, and 9 bases stayed unmatched. Germline V gene data show CDR1 as SGHAT and CDR2 as FQNNGV. CDR3 nucleotides: TGTGCCAGCAGCCCAGGGACAGGGGGCTCGCAGGGCTACACCTTC. Its protein product is CASSPGTGGSQGYTF.

The chain employs TRBV25-1 and TRBJ2-7; 11 bases are a match to TRBD1. Germline V gene lookup returns CDR1 MGHDK and CDR2 SYGVNS. CDR3 length equals 15 residues. The V segment lost 3 bases and the J segment 4 bases; nucleotides outside the gene matches: 5. The CDR3 protein is CASSEGQGVRYEQYF. CDR3 nucleotide sequence: TGTGCCAGCAGTGAGGGACAGGGGGTTCGGTACGAGCAGTACTTC.

The chain links TRBV5-1 to TRBJ2-7, with D maybe TRBD1 (8 bases). Germline CDR1 SGHRS, CDR2 YFSETQ. Trimming shortened V by 5 bases and J by 2 bases, and 14 bases separated the two germline ends. This CDR3 has 14 residues. This CDR3 reads CASRRGTGAYEQYF. DNA for the CDR3: TGCGCCAGCAGGCGGGGGACAGGAGCCTACGAGCAGTACTTC.

The rearrangement links TRBV4-1 to TRBJ2-3; possible D gene TRBD2, 5 bases. Germline V CDR1 and CDR2: MGHRA, YSYEKL. The CDR3 sequence is 15 residues long. The ends were cut back, 2 bases at V and 0 bases at J, with 9 bases in the middle. The CDR3 reads CASSQRLSSTDTQYF. The CDR3 nucleotides read TGCGCCAGCAGCCAAAGACTATCTAGCACAGATACGCAGTATTTT.

Only one count was recorded for this clone. The V and J genes are TRBV4-3 and TRBJ1-5; no clear D gene. CDR3 size: 13 residues. V lost 0 bases and J lost 13, with 13 bases in between. In germline, CDR1 is LGHNA, CDR2 YSLEER. CDR3 sequence (DNA): TGCGCCAGCAGCCAAGAGGAGGGAAGGACTCAGCATTTT. It codes for CASSQEEGRTQHF.

This chain uses TRBV15 with TRBJ1-4, with D possibly matching TRBD1 (6 bases). The germline V and J ends were trimmed by 3 bases and 3 bases, with 14 bases remaining between them. This CDR3 has 16 amino acids. The germline V gene encodes CDR1 LNHNV and CDR2 YYDKDF (reference sequence). CDR3 residues: CATSSLSRGANEKLFF. The CDR3 nucleotides are TGTGCCACCAGCAGCTTATCCAGGGGTGCTAATGAAAAACTGTTTTTT.

J is TRBJ2-1 and V is TRBV10-3; 8 bases align to TRBD2. CDR1 and CDR2 (germline): ENHRY, SYGVKD. With 6 bases clipped from V and 5 bases from J, the junction kept 3 bases outside the gene matches. CDR3 length: 13 amino acids. CDR3 coding DNA: TGTGCCATCAGGGGTAGCGGGAACAATGAGCAGTTCTTC. This encodes CAIRGSGNNEQFF.

A single count supports this clone. This sequence joins TRBV7-2 and TRBJ2-3, with TRBD1 as a possible D gene (6 bases). Looked up from germline, CDR1 is SGHTA and CDR2 is FQGNSA. Trimming shortened V by 5 bases and J by 3 bases, and 15 bases separated the two germline ends. This CDR3 has 15 amino acids. This CDR3 is CASSPGEGETDTQYF. Here the CDR3 DNA reads TGTGCCAGCAGCCCGGGCGAGGGGGAGACAGATACGCAGTATTTT.

The chain carries TRBV30 and TRBJ1-6; D gene uncertain. The CDR3 consists of 14 residues. The germline gives CDR1 GTSNPN, CDR2 SVGIG (reference sequence). Trimming cost V 1 base and J 0 bases, with 4 bases left between them. CDR3 sequence: CAWSALSYNSPLHF. In DNA form, the CDR3 reads TGTGCCTGGAGTGCCCTCTCCTATAATTCACCCCTCCACTTT.

The chain carries TRBV19 and TRBJ2-7; TRBD2 is a possible D gene (6 bases). Germline values: CDR1 LNHDA, CDR2 SQIVND (reference sequence). Trimming pared 10 bases from V and 7 bases from J, leaving 20 bases between. CDR3 length equals 13 residues. The CDR3 sequence is CATSGTGVGEQYF. Written as DNA, the CDR3 is TGTGCCACTTCCGGGACTGGGGTAGGGGAGCAGTACTTC. The complete variable domain, with remaining parts taken from reference TRBV19 and TRBJ2-7, reads DGGITQSPKYLFRKEGQNVTLSCEQNLNHDAMYWYRQDPGQGLRLIYYSQIVNDFQKGDIAEGYSVSREKKESFPLTVTSAQKNPTAFYLCATSGTGVGEQYFGPGTRLTVT.